This is a list of T cell receptor beta chains from one sample in a study of post-analysis software for immune sequencing data. From the PCR reads, TCRdb called clonotypes with MiXCR, one entry per CDR3 protein. The profile shows 500,000 to 600,000 distinct CDR3 sequences, 44% of them singletons. The sequenced sample consisted of blood. Receptors originate from a girl between 10 and 17 years old with multiple sclerosis. CDR3s include the opening cysteine and the closing phenylalanine or tryptophan. The order of the fields is V gene, clone size, J gene, D gene, CDR3 protein, CDR3 DNA. A D gene is named only where the DNA matches it firmly. For some rows the clone size is stated as once, few or many, or as a class when expanded; others skip it.

TRBV5-1	-	TRBJ2-7	-	CASSDWTATGEQYF	TGCGCCAGCAGCGACTGGACGGCCACAGGGGAGCAGTACTTC
TRBV11-2	-	TRBJ1-2	-	CASTRPWGGYTF	TGTGCCAGCACCAGACCGTGGGGAGGATACACCTTC
TRBV12-3/TRBV12-4	-	TRBJ2-1	TRBD2	CASSFIAGETYNEQFF	TGTGCCAGCAGTTTCATAGCGGGAGAGACCTACAATGAGCAGTTCTTC
TRBV9	few	TRBJ2-7	-	CASSAGGGSRYEQYF	TGTGCCAGCAGCGCCGGAGGGGGGTCCAGGTACGAGCAGTACTTC
TRBV6-5	few	TRBJ2-7	-	CASSYMAGTMAEQYF	TGTGCCAGCAGTTATATGGCCGGCACCATGGCCGAGCAGTACTTC
TRBV6-2/TRBV6-3	-	TRBJ2-7	-	CASSVPGQLYEQYF	TGTGCCAGCAGTGTTCCTGGACAGCTTTACGAGCAGTACTTC
TRBV6-6	-	TRBJ2-1	-	CASSSQGGAYNEQFF	TGTGCCAGCAGTAGCCAGGGGGGGGCCTACAATGAGCAGTTCTTC
TRBV6-5	-	TRBJ2-7	TRBD2	CASSRTSGGSYEQYF	TGTGCCAGCAGTCGGACTAGCGGAGGCTCCTACGAGCAGTACTTC
TRBV3-1	few	TRBJ1-4	TRBD1	CASSHPAGGQAAKLFF	TGTGCCAGCAGCCACCCGGCGGGAGGACAGGCTGCAAAACTGTTTTTT
TRBV27	-	TRBJ1-6	-	CASSGNNSPLHF	TGTGCCAGCAGCGGGAATAATTCACCCCTCCACTTT
TRBV6-5	-	TRBJ1-1	TRBD1	CASSYRDRDEAFF	TGTGCCAGCAGTTACAGGGACAGAGATGAAGCTTTCTTT
TRBV4-1	-	TRBJ2-5	-	CASSQSQREETQYF	TGCGCCAGCAGCCAAAGCCAGCGGGAAGAGACCCAGTACTTC
TRBV24-1	-	TRBJ2-1	TRBD1	CATSDPQGDSYNEQFF	TGTGCCACCAGTGATCCCCAGGGGGACTCCTACAATGAGCAGTTCTTC
TRBV2	few	TRBJ2-3	TRBD2	CASSPSGGRPHAPSSTDTQYF	TGTGCCAGCAGCCCTTCGGGCGGGAGACCTCACGCCCCTTCTTCCACAGATACGCAGTATTTT
TRBV2	-	TRBJ2-3	TRBD2	CASLAGTSGFAGTDTQYF	TGTGCCAGCCTGGCCGGGACTAGCGGGTTTGCAGGCACAGATACGCAGTATTTT
TRBV28	few	TRBJ2-7	-	CASRLHYEQYF	TGTGCCAGCAGACTTCACTACGAGCAGTACTTC
TRBV20-1	many	TRBJ2-1	TRBD2	CSARALAGNEQFF	TGCAGTGCTAGAGCCCTAGCGGGGAATGAGCAGTTCTTC
TRBV6-2/TRBV6-3	-	TRBJ1-5	-	CASSPGTSNQPQHF	TGTGCCAGCAGTCCCGGGACAAGCAATCAGCCCCAGCATTTT
TRBV29-1	few	TRBJ2-7	-	CSVESRTYEQYF	TGCAGCGTGGAGAGCCGGACCTACGAGCAGTACTTC
TRBV3-1	once	TRBJ1-5	TRBD1	CASSQEPSRGYQPQHF	TGTGCCAGCAGCCAAGAACCGTCCAGGGGGTATCAGCCCCAGCATTTT
TRBV13	-	TRBJ2-1	-	CASSLDVDNEQFF	TGTGCCAGCAGCTTAGATGTAGACAATGAGCAGTTCTTC
TRBV7-9	-	TRBJ2-2	TRBD2	CASSQSGRNTGELFF	TGTGCCAGCAGCCAAAGCGGGAGGAACACCGGGGAGCTGTTTTTT
TRBV4-1	many	TRBJ2-7	-	CASSGPGRGDEQYF	TGCGCCAGCAGCGGCCCAGGCAGGGGAGATGAGCAGTACTTC
TRBV7-6	-	TRBJ2-7	-	CASSLWLASEQYF	TGTGCCAGCAGCCTCTGGCTAGCCAGCGAGCAGTACTTC
TRBV12-3/TRBV12-4	-	TRBJ1-2	-	CASSVMGRYGYTF	TGTGCCAGCTCTGTGATGGGGCGTTATGGCTACACCTTC